The rows below give T cell receptor beta chains drawn from one sample of a study of PD-L1 blockade in urothelial cancer. The repertoire was sequenced with immunoSEQ multiplex PCR; TCRdb's copy has only in-frame clones and lacks some. Of 70,000 or so clones listed, approximately 80% are singletons. Specimen: PBMCs, collected around atezolizumab (anti-PD-L1) treatment. The source is a man between 65 and 85 years old with urothelial cancer. Both conserved end residues are part of each CDR3. A D gene is named only where the DNA matches it firmly. Only part of the rows carry a size: once, few, many, or a class if the clone is expanded.

v_gene: TRBV6-5; abundance: NA; j_gene: TRBJ2-2; d_gene: TRBD1; CDR3aa: CASSYDRVATGELFF
v_gene: TRBV21-1; abundance: NA; j_gene: TRBJ1-2; d_gene: NA; CDR3aa: CASSKCSGGYTF
v_gene: TRBV6-6; abundance: NA; j_gene: TRBJ1-5; d_gene: NA; CDR3aa: CASTLAGVPNQPQHF
v_gene: TRBV19; abundance: NA; j_gene: TRBJ2-3; d_gene: TRBD2; CDR3aa: CASSNPTSGRNTQYF
v_gene: TRBV6-1; abundance: NA; j_gene: TRBJ1-1; d_gene: NA; CDR3aa: CASTTAYTEAFF
v_gene: TRBV15; abundance: NA; j_gene: TRBJ1-3; d_gene: TRBD1; CDR3aa: CATSRDRGFSGNTIYF
v_gene: TRBV7-9; abundance: few; j_gene: TRBJ1-4; d_gene: TRBD1; CDR3aa: CASSLGQGGKEKLFF
v_gene: TRBV5-8; abundance: few; j_gene: TRBJ2-3; d_gene: TRBD2; CDR3aa: CASSGGLAGGPVTDTQYF
v_gene: TRBV7-9; abundance: NA; j_gene: TRBJ2-7; d_gene: TRBD1; CDR3aa: CASSPGTVSSYEQYF
v_gene: TRBV5-5; abundance: NA; j_gene: TRBJ2-6; d_gene: NA; CDR3aa: CASSLNPGISGANVLTF
v_gene: TRBV6-5; abundance: NA; j_gene: TRBJ2-1; d_gene: NA; CDR3aa: CASTRGSSNEQFF
v_gene: TRBV10-2; abundance: once; j_gene: TRBJ1-1; d_gene: TRBD1; CDR3aa: CACYRDRAPEAFF
v_gene: TRBV19; abundance: NA; j_gene: TRBJ1-2; d_gene: TRBD1; CDR3aa: CASTPDRGFNYGYTF
v_gene: TRBV6-6; abundance: NA; j_gene: TRBJ2-7; d_gene: NA; CDR3aa: CASSYSIPTYEQYF
v_gene: TRBV6-6; abundance: NA; j_gene: TRBJ2-3; d_gene: TRBD2; CDR3aa: CASRRAGGSTDTQYF
v_gene: TRBV9; abundance: NA; j_gene: TRBJ2-1; d_gene: TRBD2; CDR3aa: CASSARGGRADNEQFF
v_gene: TRBV7-2; abundance: NA; j_gene: TRBJ2-1; d_gene: TRBD2; CDR3aa: CASSLAGGRTNEQFF
v_gene: TRBV2; abundance: NA; j_gene: TRBJ2-3; d_gene: TRBD2; CDR3aa: CASSVQLAGAADTQYF
v_gene: TRBV9; abundance: once; j_gene: TRBJ1-2; d_gene: NA; CDR3aa: CASSATDKYGYTF
v_gene: TRBV5-1; abundance: NA; j_gene: TRBJ2-5; d_gene: TRBD1; CDR3aa: CASSSSGQGVGETQYF
v_gene: TRBV28; abundance: NA; j_gene: TRBJ2-2; d_gene: TRBD1; CDR3aa: CASSPGTGILTGELFF
v_gene: TRBV29-1; abundance: NA; j_gene: TRBJ2-3; d_gene: TRBD2; CDR3aa: CSVAAAGGPYTQYF
v_gene: TRBV27; abundance: NA; j_gene: TRBJ2-7; d_gene: TRBD1; CDR3aa: CASSPGQGAYEQYF
v_gene: TRBV9; abundance: NA; j_gene: TRBJ2-2; d_gene: TRBD1; CDR3aa: CASGTGNTGELFF
v_gene: TRBV6-6; abundance: few; j_gene: TRBJ2-7; d_gene: NA; CDR3aa: CASSRTRTYEQYF
v_gene: TRBV28; abundance: NA; j_gene: TRBJ1-1; d_gene: NA; CDR3aa: CASKGISRAFF
v_gene: TRBV28; abundance: once; j_gene: TRBJ1-6; d_gene: TRBD1; CDR3aa: CASRTPGTGTSPLHF
v_gene: TRBV10-3; abundance: NA; j_gene: TRBJ2-3; d_gene: NA; CDR3aa: CAISNRGGADTQYF
v_gene: TRBV29-1; abundance: NA; j_gene: TRBJ2-5; d_gene: NA; CDR3aa: CSVAGVETQYF
v_gene: TRBV19; abundance: NA; j_gene: TRBJ1-5; d_gene: NA; CDR3aa: CASSIFEVREPQHF
v_gene: TRBV4-1; abundance: NA; j_gene: TRBJ2-3; d_gene: NA; CDR3aa: CASSQERSTDTQYF
v_gene: TRBV5-4; abundance: NA; j_gene: TRBJ1-2; d_gene: NA; CDR3aa: CASSPETAGVSYGYTF
v_gene: TRBV11-2; abundance: NA; j_gene: TRBJ1-2; d_gene: NA; CDR3aa: CASSLIRGADGYTF
v_gene: TRBV19; abundance: NA; j_gene: TRBJ2-7; d_gene: NA; CDR3aa: CASSILSPSQALVVEQYF
v_gene: TRBV7-2; abundance: NA; j_gene: TRBJ2-3; d_gene: NA; CDR3aa: CASTYTVSSQYF
v_gene: TRBV2; abundance: NA; j_gene: TRBJ2-6; d_gene: NA; CDR3aa: CASSKDSQVSGANVLTF
v_gene: TRBV9; abundance: NA; j_gene: TRBJ1-2; d_gene: TRBD1; CDR3aa: CASSAGGQGDYGYTF
v_gene: TRBV18; abundance: NA; j_gene: TRBJ2-3; d_gene: TRBD2; CDR3aa: CASSPPGLARDTQYF
v_gene: TRBV7-9; abundance: NA; j_gene: TRBJ2-5; d_gene: NA; CDR3aa: CASSLAELVWETQYF
v_gene: TRBV28; abundance: NA; j_gene: TRBJ2-7; d_gene: TRBD2; CDR3aa: CASSSTSGSYEQYF
v_gene: TRBV10-1; abundance: NA; j_gene: TRBJ2-1; d_gene: TRBD2; CDR3aa: CASRDPGTSGRGQFF
v_gene: TRBV9; abundance: NA; j_gene: TRBJ2-1; d_gene: NA; CDR3aa: CASSGIGENEQFF
v_gene: TRBV19; abundance: NA; j_gene: TRBJ2-5; d_gene: NA; CDR3aa: CASSIQNSQYF
v_gene: TRBV11-1; abundance: NA; j_gene: TRBJ1-2; d_gene: NA; CDR3aa: CASSLDRASRGYGYTF
v_gene: TRBV18; abundance: once; j_gene: TRBJ2-5; d_gene: NA; CDR3aa: CASSPKGGGETQYF
v_gene: TRBV28; abundance: NA; j_gene: TRBJ1-5; d_gene: TRBD1; CDR3aa: CASSWPGGFLYQPQHF
v_gene: TRBV15; abundance: NA; j_gene: TRBJ2-7; d_gene: NA; CDR3aa: CATSREGSSYEQYF
v_gene: TRBV28; abundance: NA; j_gene: TRBJ1-2; d_gene: NA; CDR3aa: CASSVSRGSLDGYTF
v_gene: TRBV19; abundance: NA; j_gene: TRBJ2-3; d_gene: TRBD1; CDR3aa: CASSTQGATDTQYF
v_gene: TRBV9; abundance: few; j_gene: TRBJ1-1; d_gene: NA; CDR3aa: CASSREIMNTEAFF
v_gene: TRBV30; abundance: once; j_gene: TRBJ2-1; d_gene: TRBD2; CDR3aa: CAWSQRLSGRGNEQFF
v_gene: TRBV19; abundance: once; j_gene: TRBJ2-2; d_gene: NA; CDR3aa: CASSMAPNTGELFF
v_gene: TRBV10-3; abundance: NA; j_gene: TRBJ2-2; d_gene: NA; CDR3aa: CAISDQGNGELFF
v_gene: TRBV6-5; abundance: NA; j_gene: TRBJ2-7; d_gene: NA; CDR3aa: CASSPLAYEQYF
v_gene: TRBV2; abundance: NA; j_gene: TRBJ1-2; d_gene: TRBD1; CDR3aa: CASRMTGAHGYTF
v_gene: TRBV28; abundance: NA; j_gene: TRBJ2-7; d_gene: NA; CDR3aa: CASSLEGFFARQAPTYEQYF
v_gene: TRBV6-5; abundance: NA; j_gene: TRBJ2-3; d_gene: TRBD1; CDR3aa: CASSYTGTVSTDTQYF
v_gene: TRBV9; abundance: NA; j_gene: TRBJ2-1; d_gene: TRBD2; CDR3aa: CASSVAPTSGSSGEQFF
v_gene: TRBV5-3; abundance: NA; j_gene: TRBJ2-2; d_gene: TRBD2; CDR3aa: CARSTGLAGELDTGELFF